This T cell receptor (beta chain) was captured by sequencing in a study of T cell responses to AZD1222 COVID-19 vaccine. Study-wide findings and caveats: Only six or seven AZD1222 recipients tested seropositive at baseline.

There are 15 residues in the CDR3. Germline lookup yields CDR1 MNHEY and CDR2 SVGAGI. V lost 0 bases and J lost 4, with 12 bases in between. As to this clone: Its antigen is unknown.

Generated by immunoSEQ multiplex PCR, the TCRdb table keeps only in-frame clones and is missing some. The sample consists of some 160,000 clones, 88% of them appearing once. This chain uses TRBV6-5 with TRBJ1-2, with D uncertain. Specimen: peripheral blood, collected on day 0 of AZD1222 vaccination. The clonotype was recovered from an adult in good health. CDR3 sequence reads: CASSYSGPVTYGYTF. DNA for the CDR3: TGTGCCAGCAGTTACTCGGGCCCGGTTACCTATGGCTACACCTTC.